The clone carrying this TCR beta chain was seen at least ten times. Antigen unknown. This entry comes from a study of cytomegalovirus exposure and HLA in healthy donors. On the study more broadly: A prior study identified approximately 110 million unique TCR beta sequences from 180 million or so T cells. Study-wide findings and caveats: There was a cluster of highly shared sequence variants that was likely a sequencing artifact. For presence/absence analyses, sequencing depth was assumed to be roughly uniform across donors.

CDR3 length: 13 residues. Germline V gene sequence: CDR1 SGHAT, CDR2 FQNNGV. The trim removed 5 bases at V and 3 bases at J, leaving 4 bases unmatched. The PCR used 60 Vbeta and 13 Jbeta primers. Clones were read by immunoSEQ multiplex PCR, and TCRdb kept only the in-frame ones, dropping some. The sample comprises roughly 290,000 clones, around nine tenths of which are singletons, and more than 2% rests with the top ten. This chain uses TRBV11-2 with TRBJ2-7; 7 bases agree with TRBD1. Sequencing used PBMCs. The source is a woman between 18 and 29 years old in good health and CMV-seronegative. The CDR3 coding sequence is TGTGCCAGCAGCGAATGGGACAGCTACGAGCAGTACTTC. As protein: CASSEWDSYEQYF. Based on the CDR3 plus reference TRBV11-2 and TRBJ2-7, the full variable domain is EAGVAQSPRYKIIEKRQSVAFWCNPISGHATLYWYQQILGQGPKLLIQFQNNGVVDDSQLPKDRFSAERLKGVDSTLKIQPAKLEDSAVYLCASSEWDSYEQYFGPGTRLTVT.